This T cell receptor beta chain was identified in a study of blood T cells in healthy people across ages. Together with a sample-barcoded 5' primer, a J-beta primer mix was included in a second PCR lasting roughly 6 to 12 cycles. TCRdb reprocessed the 5' RACE reads via MiXCR and lists one record per CDR3 protein. The sample shows about 800,000 distinct CDR3 sequences, roughly 25% of them seen only once. Regarding this clonotype: What it recognizes is unknown. One end of the junction fails to match germline, which may point to a read error.

The CDR3 loop spans 15 amino acids. Per germline, CDR1 SGDLS and CDR2 YYNGEE. General observations from the study: Conclusively comparing naive with antigen-experienced cells was impossible with unsorted PBMCs.

Every sample gave at least 5.5 micrograms of total RNA when it was extracted. This sample was shared with a second study, whose subject was T cells of mothers and their children. From that report: The study recruited a few healthy Caucasian mothers and their six children as donors. A second PCR was performed with the M1S primer. This primer added sample barcodes and 2-4 random nucleotides.

This sequence was found in a boy under 18 in good health. Source material: blood. The chain is built from TRBV9 and TRBJ2-2; 11 nucleotides match TRBD2. The DNA for the CDR3 is TGTGCCGGCAGCGCGTGGACTAGCGGGACCGGGGAGCTGTTTTTT. This sequence encodes CAGSAWTSGTGELFF. Based on the CDR3 plus reference TRBV9 and TRBJ2-2, the full variable domain is DSGVTQTPKHLITATGQRVTLRCSPRSGDLSVYWYQQSLDQGLQFLIQYYNGEERAKGNILERFSAQQFPDLHSELNLSSLELGDSALYFCAGSAWTSGTGELFFGEGSRLTVL.